The 22 T cell receptor beta chains below all came from one sample that was sequenced in a study of T cell changes during pregnancy in multiple sclerosis. Here immunoSEQ multiplex PCR was the method, and the copy in TCRdb shows in-frame clones only, minus some. The sample records tens of thousands of clones, just over 90% being singletons. Specimen: peripheral blood, collected in the first trimester of pregnancy. Receptors originate from a female donor in good health, enrolled as a control in a pregnancy study.

The chain recombines TRBV7-8 with TRBJ1-1, with D hard to call. Per germline, CDR1 SGHVS and CDR2 FQNEAQ. Deletions cut 0 bases from V and 8 bases from J, with 10 bases between. CDR3 size: 13 residues. This CDR3 is CASSLAAFLEAFF. CDR3 in DNA: TGTGCCAGCAGCTTAGCCGCGTTCCTCGAAGCTTTCTTT.

The DNA for the CDR3 is TGTGCCAGCAGCAAAAAGGACAGGGCGGGTTCACCCCTCCACTTT. It yields the protein CASSKKDRAGSPLHF. This chain connects TRBV21-1 to TRBJ1-6; TRBD1 is the table's D call, not checked against the DNA. TRBV21-1 is described as a pseudogene. The CDR3 runs to 15 residues.

The CDR3 region is CASSSPVTGNYGYTF. The CDR3 DNA is TGTGCCAGCAGTTCACCCGTAACGGGTAACTATGGCTACACCTTC. The V gene is TRBV27, the J gene TRBJ1-2; D gene ambiguous. There are 15 residues in the CDR3. Germline V gene data show CDR1 as MNHEY and CDR2 as SMNVEV (reference sequence). V was cut by 4 bases and J by 1 base, with 13 bases left in between.

The chain links TRBV5-4 to TRBJ2-5, with 7 bases matching TRBD2. V dropped 0 bases and J dropped 6; count of bases not matched to a gene: 5. The CDR3 has 14 amino acids. The germline V gene has CDR1 SGHNT and CDR2 YYREEE (reference sequence). CDR3 protein: CASSLGGGFKTQYF. The CDR3 coding sequence is TGTGCCAGCAGCTTGGGCGGGGGTTTTAAGACCCAGTACTTC.

The V call is TRBV11-2, the J call TRBJ2-6; D is unclear. Trimming stripped 4 bases from V and 4 bases from J, with 11 bases between. The CDR3 is 15 amino acids. Germline V lookup: CDR1 SGHAT, CDR2 FQNNGV. The CDR3 loop reads CASSSTEAGANVLTF. CDR3 nucleotides: TGTGCCAGCAGCTCTACTGAGGCCGGGGCCAACGTCCTGACTTTC.

This CDR3 reads CASSIYGTAQETQYF. For the CDR3, the DNA is TGTGCCAGTAGTATCTACGGGACAGCTCAAGAGACCCAGTACTTC. The chain links TRBV19 to TRBJ2-5; 7 nucleotides align to TRBD1. V shed 3 bases and J 2 bases; nucleotides not matched to a gene: 6. Germline assignment: CDR1 LNHDA and CDR2 SQIVND (reference sequence). The CDR3 loop spans 15 amino acids.

This clone was observed once. The chain links TRBV19 to TRBJ1-4; weak D call: TRBD1 (5 bases). The CDR3 covers 15 residues. CDR1 is LNHDA, CDR2 SQIVND, per germline (reference sequence). V gave up 7 bases and J gave up 5 bases, with 17 bases separating them. For the CDR3, the DNA is TGTGCCAGTACCGACTTAAGGGAGGGGAATGAAAAACTGTTTTTT. It encodes CASTDLREGNEKLFF.

The chain employs TRBV5-1 and TRBJ2-3, with a weak D call TRBD1 (6 bases). Germline loops: CDR1 SGHRS, CDR2 YFSETQ. V lost 5 bases, J lost 2 bases, and 18 bases lay in between. This CDR3 region has 16 residues. The CDR3 DNA is TGCGCCAGCAGGCGGCGCCAGGGGCTGACCACAGATACGCAGTATTTT. Encoded protein: CASRRRQGLTTDTQYF.

CDR3 loop: CATSIPRWGHGNTEAFF. The CDR3 DNA is TGTGCCACCAGCATCCCACGATGGGGACACGGGAACACTGAAGCTTTCTTT. The chain uses TRBV15 and TRBJ1-1; possibly TRBD1 for D (6 bases). V was shortened by 4 bases and J by 1 base, with 19 bases between the two germline ends. Germline CDR1 is LNHNV and CDR2 is YYDKDF (reference sequence). The CDR3 extends over 17 amino acids. Variable domain in full (rest from reference TRBV15 and TRBJ1-1): DAMVIQNPRYQVTQFGKPVTLSCSQTLNHNVMYWYQQKSSQAPKLLFHYYDKDFNNEADTPDNFQSRRPNTSFCFLDIRSPGLGDTAMYLCATSIPRWGHGNTEAFFGQGTRLTVV.

The chain employs TRBV2 and TRBJ2-5, with 13 nucleotides matching TRBD2. CDR1 and CDR2 (germline): SNHLY, FYNNEI. This CDR3 comprises 17 residues. The V and J ends lost 5 bases and 0 bases, in that order; junction bases with no gene match: 6. The chain's CDR3 is CASSPRTSGGYQETQYF. Here the CDR3 DNA reads TGTGCCAGCAGTCCTCGGACTAGCGGGGGTTACCAAGAGACCCAGTACTTC.

The gene calls are TRBV5-6 and TRBJ2-1; tentatively, D is TRBD2 (5 bases). Trimming took off 3 bases at V and 0 bases at J, with 10 bases between the two ends. Germline V gene lookup returns CDR1 SGHDT and CDR2 YYEEEE. This CDR3 comprises 15 residues. The CDR3 bases are TGTGCCAGCAGCTCTGTCCGGGGCTCCTACAATGAGCAGTTCTTC. This encodes CASSSVRGSYNEQFF.

This chain uses TRBV11-2 with TRBJ2-5, with 8 bases fitting TRBD1. V lost 5 bases and J lost 4; bases outside the gene matches: 21. Per germline, CDR1 SGHAT and CDR2 FQNNGV. This CDR3 is 19 amino acids long. CDR3 sequence (DNA): TGTGCCAGCAGCCCAGGAGAAATACGGACAGGGTACCCCCCAGAGACCCAGTACTTC. Encoded protein: CASSPGEIRTGYPPETQYF.

The rearrangement uses TRBV6-5 and TRBJ1-2; TRBD1 might be the D (5 bases). The CDR3 is 13 residues long. The V end was cut by 2 bases, the J end by 3 bases, with 7 bases between. The V gene's germline CDR1 is MNHEY and CDR2 SVGAGI. The CDR3 loop is CASSYGGDYGYTF. DNA for the CDR3: TGTGCCAGCAGTTACGGGGGGGACTATGGCTACACCTTC.

This rearrangement joins TRBV5-6 to TRBJ2-3; tentative D call: TRBD2 (5 bases). The CDR3 sequence is 13 residues long. Trimming stripped 3 bases from V and 5 bases from J, with 10 bases between. The V gene's germline CDR1 is SGHDT and CDR2 YYEEEE. CDR3 in amino acids: CASSYKGGDTQYF. DNA for the CDR3: TGTGCCAGCAGCTACAAAGGAGGAGATACGCAGTATTTT.

This sequence joins TRBV7-2 and TRBJ2-3; tentative D call: TRBD2 (6 bases). The V end was cut by 8 bases, the J end by 5 bases, with 17 bases between. There are 14 residues in the CDR3. Per germline, CDR1 SGHTA and CDR2 FQGNSA. The CDR3 spells CASGSGLAVDTQYF. Here the CDR3 DNA reads TGTGCCAGCGGAAGCGGGCTGGCGGTAGATACGCAGTATTTT.

V usage is TRBV6-1 and J usage is TRBJ2-7; D is perhaps TRBD2 (6 bases). Trimming pared 7 bases from V and 7 bases from J, leaving 20 bases between. The germline CDR1 and CDR2 sequences are MNHNS and SASEGT. CDR3 size: 14 residues. Here the CDR3 DNA reads TGTGCCAGCATTGGGTCAGGGACTTCGGGGGAGCAGTACTTC. This translates into CASIGSGTSGEQYF.

J is TRBJ1-1 and V is TRBV10-3, with a tentative D call TRBD1 (6 bases). Germline CDR1 is ENHRY and CDR2 is SYGVKD. Trimming left V 6 bases short and J 2 bases short, with 13 bases between. The length of the CDR3 is 14 residues. As DNA, the CDR3 is TGTGCCATCAGCCGCCGGGACAAAAACACTGAAGCTTTCTTT. Translation gives CAISRRDKNTEAFF.

The chain employs TRBV19 and TRBJ1-2, with D possibly matching TRBD1 (5 bases). In germline, CDR1 is LNHDA, CDR2 SQIVND (reference sequence). The CDR3 has 14 amino acids. V was clipped by 6 bases and J by 8 bases, with 19 bases between them. The CDR3 sequence: CASRKQAGQQGYTF. CDR3 in DNA: TGTGCCAGTAGAAAACAGGCTGGCCAGCAGGGCTACACCTTC.

The J gene is TRBJ1-2, the V gene TRBV30, with D possibly being TRBD1 (5 bases). CDR3 length: 16 residues. The germline CDR1 and CDR2 sequences are GTSNPN and SVGIG (reference sequence). V lost 0 bases to trimming and J lost 0 bases, with 14 bases between them. In DNA, the CDR3 is TGTGCCTGGAGTGTACCGAACAGGCTTGCTAACTATGGCTACACCTTC. It specifies CAWSVPNRLANYGYTF.

The CDR3 nucleotides are TGTGCCAGCGGGACAGGGGTAGGGAATCAGCCCCAGCATTTT. Protein sequence: CASGTGVGNQPQHF. The chain uses TRBV6-5 and TRBJ1-5, with 10 bases fitting TRBD1. The CDR3 spans 14 residues. Losses at the gene ends were 8 bases for V and 4 bases for J; bases not matched to a gene: 5. Germline loops: CDR1 MNHEY, CDR2 SVGAGI.

The rearrangement links TRBV11-2 to TRBJ2-5; D unclear. Germline-derived CDR1 and CDR2 are SGHAT and FQNNGV. V gave up 1 base and J gave up 7 bases, with 13 bases separating them. This CDR3 contains 14 residues. CDR3 coding DNA: TGTGCCAGCAGCTTAGCTGAAACGCCAGGGACCCAGTACTTC. Its protein product is CASSLAETPGTQYF. Using reference TRBV11-2 and TRBJ2-5 for the parts outside the CDR3, the full variable domain is EAGVAQSPRYKIIEKRQSVAFWCNPISGHATLYWYQQILGQGPKLLIQFQNNGVVDDSQLPKDRFSAERLKGVDSTLKIQPAKLEDSAVYLCASSLAETPGTQYFGPGTRLLVL.

The chain employs TRBV2 and TRBJ2-1; no firm D call. The CDR3 loop spans 10 amino acids. V lost 5 bases to trimming and J lost 6 bases, with 2 bases between them. Germline V gene sequence: CDR1 SNHLY, CDR2 FYNNEI. The CDR3 reads CASSRNEQFF. In DNA, the CDR3 is TGTGCCAGCAGTCGCAATGAGCAGTTCTTC.